A selection of T cell receptor beta chains follows, all from one sample in a study of vaccination effects on CD4 cells after COVID-19. These receptors are not linked to any known antigen. Sequenced by immunoSEQ multiplex PCR; TCRdb stores in-frame clones only, minus some. The sample includes about 55,000 clones, roughly 70% seen only once; the top ten take about 18%. Sequenced material: CD4+ T cells from PBMCs cultured with SARS-CoV-2 spike peptides, taken before COVID-19 vaccination. The receptor source for this set is a human donor who received a COVID-19 vaccine. Each CDR3 is given with its conserved first and last residue. Each record gives: J gene, D gene, clone size, V gene, CDR3 protein, CDR3 DNA. D genes are given only for firm matches. Not every row has a clone size; where given, it reads once, few, many or a size class.

TRBJ1-1 TRBD1 NA TRBV28 CASSWPGQGRPEAFF TGTGCCAGCAGTTGGCCGGGACAGGGGAGACCTGAAGCTTTCTTT
TRBJ1-1 TRBD1 NA TRBV2 CASKTQGVGTEAFF TGTGCCAGCAAAACACAGGGGGTGGGCACTGAAGCTTTCTTT
TRBJ1-3 TRBD1 NA TRBV28 CASSSTQGYSGNTIYF TGTGCCAGCAGCTCGACACAGGGGTACTCTGGAAACACCATATATTTT
TRBJ1-2 NA few TRBV2 CASSAVSNYGYTF TGTGCCAGCAGTGCGGTCAGCAACTATGGCTACACCTTC
TRBJ2-7 NA NA TRBV30 CAWSAPRGEQYF TGTGCCTGGAGTGCACCCAGGGGAGAGCAGTACTTC
TRBJ2-1 TRBD2 NA TRBV27 CASSLSPLQRDMFF TGTGCCAGCAGTTTATCCCCCCTCCAGCGGGATATGTTCTTC
TRBJ2-3 NA NA TRBV7-7 CASSRVSTDTQYF TGTGCTAGCAGCCGCGTAAGCACAGATACGCAGTATTTT
TRBJ1-2 NA NA TRBV7-9 CASSLVQVYDGYTF TGTGCCAGCAGCTTAGTACAAGTTTATGATGGCTACACCTTC
TRBJ1-2 NA once TRBV30 CAWESGQTNYGYTF TGTGCCTGGGAATCAGGGCAGACTAACTATGGCTACACCTTC
TRBJ1-1 TRBD1 NA TRBV5-4 CASSLVGTGQTEAFF TGTGCCAGCAGCTTGGTCGGGACAGGGCAGACTGAAGCTTTCTTT
TRBJ1-3 TRBD1 few TRBV5-4 CASSTGGQGAGNTIYF TGTGCCAGCAGCACAGGGGGACAGGGGGCTGGAAACACCATATATTTT
TRBJ2-6 TRBD2 NA TRBV28 CASRAGAGTGANVLTF TGTGCCAGCAGAGCGGGGGCGGGTACGGGGGCCAACGTCCTGACTTTC
TRBJ1-1 NA NA TRBV28 CASTNGPTNTEAFF TGTGCCAGCACTAATGGACCCACGAACACTGAAGCTTTCTTT
TRBJ1-2 NA few TRBV2 CASSPDSVYGYTF TGTGCCAGCAGCCCAGACAGTGTCTATGGCTACACCTTC
TRBJ2-3 TRBD2 NA TRBV6-1 CASSEPLAGVTDTQYF TGTGCCAGCAGTGAACCGCTAGCGGGAGTCACAGATACGCAGTATTTT
TRBJ1-2 NA few TRBV18 CASSPGDRVFGYTF TGTGCCAGCTCACCAGGAGATAGGGTCTTTGGCTACACCTTC
TRBJ2-1 TRBD1 NA TRBV7-2 CASSQGTVYNEQFF TGTGCCAGCAGCCAAGGGACAGTATACAATGAGCAGTTCTTC
TRBJ2-2 NA once TRBV7-2 CASSLQGTGELFF TGTGCCAGCAGCTTGCAAGGAACCGGGGAGCTGTTTTTT
TRBJ2-7 NA few TRBV7-2 CASSLSRGSSYEQYF TGTGCCAGCAGCTTATCCCGGGGAAGCTCCTACGAGCAGTACTTC
TRBJ2-2 NA NA TRBV6-5 CASIGGMNTGELFF TGTGCCAGCATTGGAGGCATGAACACCGGGGAGCTGTTTTTT
TRBJ2-7 NA once TRBV11-2 CASSLGTPASYEQYF TGTGCCAGCAGCTTAGGGACACCGGCTTCCTACGAGCAGTACTTC
TRBJ1-5 NA few TRBV27 CASSLIWGQPQHF TGTGCCAGCAGTTTGATTTGGGGTCAGCCCCAGCATTTT
TRBJ2-7 NA NA TRBV5-1 CASSPGGQEKKYF TGCGCCAGCAGCCCGGGGGGACAGGAGAAGAAGTACTTC
TRBJ1-5 NA NA TRBV19 CASSIVGSNQPQHF TGTGCCAGTAGTATAGTCGGTAGCAATCAGCCCCAGCATTTT